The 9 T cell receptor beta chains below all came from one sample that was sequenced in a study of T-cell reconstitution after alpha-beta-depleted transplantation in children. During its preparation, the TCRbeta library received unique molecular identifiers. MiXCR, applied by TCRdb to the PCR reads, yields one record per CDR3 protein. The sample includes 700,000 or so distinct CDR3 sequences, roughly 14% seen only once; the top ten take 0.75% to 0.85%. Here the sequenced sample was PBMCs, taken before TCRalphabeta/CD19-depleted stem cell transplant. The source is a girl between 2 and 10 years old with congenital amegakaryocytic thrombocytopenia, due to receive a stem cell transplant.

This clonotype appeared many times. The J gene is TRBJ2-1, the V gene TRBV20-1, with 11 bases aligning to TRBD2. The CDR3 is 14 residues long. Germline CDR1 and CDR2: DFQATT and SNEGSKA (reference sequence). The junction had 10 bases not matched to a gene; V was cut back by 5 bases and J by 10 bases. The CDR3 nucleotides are TGCAGTGCTTCTATAGCGGGAGGGTTTAGGGAGCAGTTCTTC. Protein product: CSASIAGGFREQFF.

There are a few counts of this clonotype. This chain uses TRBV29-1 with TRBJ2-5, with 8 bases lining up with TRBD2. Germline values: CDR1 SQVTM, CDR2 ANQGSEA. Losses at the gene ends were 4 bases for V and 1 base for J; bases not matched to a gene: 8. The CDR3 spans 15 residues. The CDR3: CSVVRAGEAQETQYF. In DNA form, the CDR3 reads TGCAGCGTTGTTCGAGCGGGAGAGGCCCAAGAGACCCAGTACTTC.

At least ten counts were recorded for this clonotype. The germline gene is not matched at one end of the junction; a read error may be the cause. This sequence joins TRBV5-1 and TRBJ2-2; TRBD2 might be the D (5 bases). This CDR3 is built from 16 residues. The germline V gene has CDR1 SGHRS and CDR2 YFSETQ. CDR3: CASSLVAPTNTGELFF. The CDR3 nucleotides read TGCGCCAGCAGCTTGGTGGCACCTACTAACACCGGGGAGCTGTTTTTC.

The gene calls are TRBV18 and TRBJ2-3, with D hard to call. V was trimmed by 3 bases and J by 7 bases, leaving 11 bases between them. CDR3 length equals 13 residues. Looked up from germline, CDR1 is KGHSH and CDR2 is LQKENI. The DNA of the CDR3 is TGTGCCAGCTCACCTGGGCAAGAACATACGCAGTATTTT. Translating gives CASSPGQEHTQYF.

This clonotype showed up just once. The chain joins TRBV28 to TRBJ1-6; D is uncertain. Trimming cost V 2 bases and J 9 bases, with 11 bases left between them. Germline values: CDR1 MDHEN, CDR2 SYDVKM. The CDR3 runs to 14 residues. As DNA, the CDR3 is TGTGCCAGCAGTTTAACTCTCATGGGTTCACCCCTCCACTTT. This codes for CASSLTLMGSPLHF.

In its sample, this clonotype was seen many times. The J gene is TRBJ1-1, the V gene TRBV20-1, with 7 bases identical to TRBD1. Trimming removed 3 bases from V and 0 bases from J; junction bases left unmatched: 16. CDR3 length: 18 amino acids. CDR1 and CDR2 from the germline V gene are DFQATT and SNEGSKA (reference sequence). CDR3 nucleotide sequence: TGCAGTGCTAGGAGCGCCTCAGGGGGGCCCATCATGAACACTGAAGCTTTCTTT. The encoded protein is CSARSASGGPIMNTEAFF.

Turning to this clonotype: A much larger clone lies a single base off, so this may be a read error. CDR3 in amino acids: CAGRQGMIYGYTF. CDR3 coding DNA: TGTGCCGGCAGACAGGGAATGATCTATGGCTACACCTTC. The rearrangement joins TRBV28 to TRBJ1-2, with 7 bases identical to TRBD1. Germline V lookup: CDR1 MDHEN, CDR2 SYDVKM. The length of the CDR3 is 13 residues.

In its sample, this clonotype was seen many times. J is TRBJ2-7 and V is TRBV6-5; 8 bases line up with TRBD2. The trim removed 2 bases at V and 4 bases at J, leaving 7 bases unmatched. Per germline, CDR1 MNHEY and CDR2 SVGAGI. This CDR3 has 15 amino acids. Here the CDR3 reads CASSYQAGVGYEQYF. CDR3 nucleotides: TGTGCCAGCAGTTACCAAGCGGGAGTTGGATACGAGCAGTACTTC.

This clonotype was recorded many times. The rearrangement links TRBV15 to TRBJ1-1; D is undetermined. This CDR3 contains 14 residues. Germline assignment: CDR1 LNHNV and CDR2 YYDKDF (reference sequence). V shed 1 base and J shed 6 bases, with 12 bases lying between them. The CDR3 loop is CATSRVKWEAEAFF. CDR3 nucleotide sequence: TGTGCCACCAGCAGAGTTAAGTGGGAGGCTGAAGCTTTCTTT. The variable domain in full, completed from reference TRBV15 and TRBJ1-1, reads DAMVIQNPRYQVTQFGKPVTLSCSQTLNHNVMYWYQQKSSQAPKLLFHYYDKDFNNEADTPDNFQSRRPNTSFCFLDIRSPGLGDTAMYLCATSRVKWEAEAFFGQGTRLTVV.